The T cell receptor beta chain under discussion was sequenced for a study of shared clonotypes between healthy human individuals. Note on this clone: It differs at one base from a far larger clone, so likely a read error. The identical CDR3 is also encoded by other nucleotide sequences in the sample.

The CDR3 contains 20 residues. Germline assignment: CDR1 SGHRS and CDR2 YFSETQ. V shed 0 bases, J shed 2 bases, and the junction held 14 bases outside the gene matches. Under the authors' procedure: Filtering differed, since immunoSEQ gave only junction sequences and no quality scores. Repertoires were generated with immunoSEQ multiplex PCR, while TCRdb's copy carries only in-frame clones and drops some. The V and J calls and the clone size are those of that table, but D and trimming were determined from the DNA. This table has around 510,000 clones, roughly four fifths appearing once. The rearrangement links TRBV5-1 to TRBJ2-7; TRBD2 aligns across 13 bases. This TCR was sampled from a woman in her thirties or forties in good health. Some clones in this sample may be carry-over from other donors' samples. The specimen was PBMCs. The CDR3 protein is CASSLDWGLAGLTPTYEQYF. The CDR3 nucleotides read TGCGCCAGCAGCTTGGATTGGGGACTAGCGGGACTCACCCCCACCTACGAGCAGTACTTC. Complete variable domain (other parts from reference TRBV5-1 and TRBJ2-7): KAGVTQTPRYLIKTRGQQVTLSCSPISGHRSVSWYQQTPGQGLQFLFEYFSETQRNKGNFPGRFSGRQFSNSRSEMNVSTLELGDSALYLCASSLDWGLAGLTPTYEQYFGPGTRLTVT.